These 32 T cell receptor beta chains came from one sample sequenced in a study of human T cells and chemical hapten exposure. Time point specified: patch test 1, 2 weeks after DPC sensitization. This sample's treatment: therapeutic diphenylcyclopropenone sensitization with weekly scalp DPC. TCRdb processed the RACE reads anew with MiXCR; each CDR3 protein has one entry. The sample yields approximately 49,000 distinct CDR3 sequences, about 10% seen once. The sequences come from whole blood, collected in connection with sensitization to the hapten diphenylcyclopropenone (DPC). Receptors were obtained from a woman in her forties or fifties with alopecia areata. Some clones in this sample may be carry-over from other donors' samples.

By share, this clonotype counts as medium-sized. The chain joins TRBV29-1 to TRBJ1-1; tentative D call: TRBD1 (6 bases). V gave up 0 bases and J gave up 10 bases, with 18 bases separating them. The CDR3 length is 14 residues. Germline CDR1 SQVTM, CDR2 ANQGSEA. The CDR3 loop is CSVEDKQGRGLAFF. CDR3 nucleotides: TGCAGCGTTGAAGACAAACAGGGACGTGGGTTAGCTTTCTTT. The full variable domain, rest sourced from reference TRBV29-1 and TRBJ1-1, is SAVISQKPSRDICQRGTSLTIQCQVDSQVTMMFWYRQQPGQSLTLIATANQGSEATYESGFVIDKFPISRPNLTFSTLTVSNMSPEDSSIYLCSVEDKQGRGLAFFGQGTRLTVV.

This clonotype was recorded at least ten times. This chain uses TRBV11-2 with TRBJ2-7; no clear D. This CDR3 spans 13 amino acids. The germline V and J ends were trimmed by 4 bases and 5 bases, with 12 bases remaining between them. Germline CDR1 and CDR2: SGHAT and FQNNGV. CDR3 in amino acids: CASSSMGLHEQYF. CDR3 bases: TGTGCCAGCAGCTCCATGGGCTTGCACGAGCAGTACTTC.

This clonotype occurred many times. V and J are TRBV7-9 and TRBJ1-3, with D perhaps matching TRBD1 (6 bases). Germline V lookup: CDR1 SEHNR, CDR2 FQNEAQ (reference sequence). The V end was cut by 4 bases, the J end by 3 bases, with 19 bases between. The CDR3 length is 17 residues. DNA for the CDR3: TGTGCCAGCAGCTCCACCCTGGAGGGGGAAGTTGGAAACACCATATATTTT. Translating it yields CASSSTLEGEVGNTIYF.

This clonotype was seen ten or more times. V usage is TRBV19 and J usage is TRBJ2-7; 10 bases agree with TRBD2. Germline V lookup: CDR1 LNHDA, CDR2 SQIVND (reference sequence). J gave up 2 bases and V 4 bases, and 8 bases lay outside the gene matches. This CDR3 region has 16 residues. The chain's CDR3 is CASSTSGGRLTYEQYF. The CDR3 DNA reads as TGTGCCAGTAGTACTAGCGGGGGACGACTCACCTACGAGCAGTACTTC.

This clonotype was observed many times. CDR3 in DNA: TGTGCCAGCAGCTTGGTATTGGTAACTAACACTGAAGCTTTCTTT. The encoded protein is CASSLVLVTNTEAFF. The V and J genes are TRBV5-5 and TRBJ1-1; D not certain. The germline V gene encodes CDR1 SGHKS and CDR2 YYEKEE (reference sequence). V lost 0 bases and J lost 2, with 11 bases in between. CDR3 length: 15 residues. The full variable domain, in which reference TRBV5-5 and TRBJ1-1 provide the parts outside the CDR3, is DAGVTQSPTHLIKTRGQQVTLRCSPISGHKSVSWYQQVLGQGPQFIFQYYEKEERGRGNFPDRFSARQFPNYSSELNVNALLLGDSALYLCASSLVLVTNTEAFFGQGTRLTVV.

The chain is built from TRBV28 and TRBJ2-1, with 7 bases aligning to TRBD1. From germline, CDR1 is MDHEN and CDR2 SYDVKM. The CDR3 length is 14 residues. V gave up 10 bases and J gave up 6 bases; unmatched junction bases: 12. The CDR3 region is CATFTKTGPNEQFF. The CDR3 DNA reads as TGTGCCACGTTTACGAAGACAGGGCCCAATGAGCAGTTCTTC.

The rearrangement links TRBV9 to TRBJ2-1; the D gene could be TRBD1 or TRBD2 (5 bases each). The CDR3 is 14 amino acids. Trimming pared 3 bases from V and 6 bases from J, leaving 13 bases between. Germline lookup yields CDR1 SGDLS and CDR2 YYNGEE. In DNA, the CDR3 is TGTGCCAGCAGCGGAACGGGACCGCTCAATGAGCAGTTCTTC. Its translation: CASSGTGPLNEQFF.

The chain couples TRBV12-3 or TRBV12-4 to TRBJ2-5; D perhaps matches TRBD2 (5 bases). Between the trimmed V and J ends, which lost 1 base and 0 bases, there was a span of 12 bases. The CDR3 is made up of 16 amino acids. CDR3 nucleotides: TGTGCCAGCAGTTTAGGGGCTAGCCTGTACCAAGAGACCCAGTACTTC. It encodes CASSLGASLYQETQYF.

The chain combines TRBV5-1 with TRBJ2-3; D is ambiguous. Trimming shortened V by 4 bases and J by 0 bases, and 12 bases separated the two germline ends. The CDR3 spans 15 residues. From germline, CDR1 is SGHRS and CDR2 YFSETQ. The CDR3 here is CASSPAAASTDTQYF. CDR3 DNA: TGCGCCAGCAGCCCCGCGGCGGCTAGCACAGATACGCAGTATTTT.

This clonotype has more than one count but fewer than ten. This chain links TRBV20-1 with TRBJ2-1, with 7 bases identical to TRBD2. J lost 7 bases, V lost 1 base, and 13 bases had no gene match. The CDR3 covers 16 residues. The V gene's germline CDR1 is DFQATT and CDR2 SNEGSKA (reference sequence). CDR3 DNA sequence: TGCAGTGCTAGAGGGGCCAGACTAGCCGGGTTGAATGAGCAGTTCTTC. Translation: CSARGARLAGLNEQFF.

This clonotype was detected many times. V is TRBV10-1 and J is TRBJ2-7; 7 bases fit TRBD2. Germline CDR1 and CDR2: WNHNN and SYGVQD (reference sequence). CDR3 length: 15 residues. The junction had 11 bases not matched to a gene; V was cut back by 3 bases and J by 6 bases. The CDR3 bases are TGCGCCAGCAGTGACGGTCAGGGAGGGAAGTCCGAGCAGTACTTC. Translating it yields CASSDGQGGKSEQYF.

This clonotype has more than one count but fewer than ten. The chain joins TRBV28 to TRBJ1-1; D gene ambiguous. CDR1 and CDR2 (germline): MDHEN, SYDVKM. This CDR3 contains 14 residues. Trimming cost V 2 bases and J 1 base, with 8 bases left between them. The CDR3 DNA reads as TGTGCCAGCAGTTTACTGCCAGGGAACACTGAAGCTTTCTTT. This sequence encodes CASSLLPGNTEAFF. The full variable domain, with the rest looked up from reference TRBV28 and TRBJ1-1, is DVKVTQSSRYLVKRTGEKVFLECVQDMDHENMFWYRQDPGLGLRLIYFSYDVKMKEKGDIPEGYSVSREKKERFSLILESASTNQTSMYLCASSLLPGNTEAFFGQGTRLTVV.

This clonotype was recorded many times. V and J are TRBV15 and TRBJ2-5; tentative D call: TRBD1 (6 bases). This CDR3 spans 17 amino acids. The germline V gene encodes CDR1 LNHNV and CDR2 YYDKDF (reference sequence). V lost 0 bases, J lost 0 bases, and 14 bases lay in between. This CDR3 reads CATSRDKGRTDQETQYF. CDR3 DNA: TGTGCCACCAGCAGAGATAAAGGAAGGACAGACCAAGAGACCCAGTACTTC.

This clonotype came up many times. The chain joins TRBV20-1 to TRBJ2-5; the D gene is possibly TRBD2 (5 bases). CDR1 and CDR2 (germline): DFQATT, SNEGSKA (reference sequence). This CDR3 spans 14 amino acids. Trimming removed 0 bases from V and 5 bases from J, with 13 bases in between. CDR3: CSARDWVGEETQYF. Written as DNA, the CDR3 is TGCAGTGCTAGAGATTGGGTCGGGGAGGAGACCCAGTACTTC.

Turning to this clonotype: A much larger clone sits a single nucleotide away, making a read error possible. The rearrangement links TRBV7-9 to TRBJ2-7; no clear D. V dropped 5 bases and J dropped 0 bases, with 17 bases sitting between them. CDR3 size: 16 residues. CDR1 is SEHNR and CDR2 is FQNEAQ in the germline V gene (reference sequence). In DNA form, the CDR3 reads TGTGCCAGCAGCCCTTGTAATTTCGCGAGCTCCTACGAGCAGTACTTC. It is translated as CASSPCNFASSYEQYF.

The sample holds many counts of this clonotype. The chain links TRBV3-1 to TRBJ2-3, with 10 positions matching TRBD2. V lost 0 bases, J lost 1 base, and 13 bases stayed unmatched. Germline assignment: CDR1 LGHDT and CDR2 YNNKEL (reference sequence). The CDR3 has 20 amino acids. DNA of the CDR3: TGTGCCAGCAGCCAAGATCCGGTGACTAGCGGGCAGAGGGGCACAGATACGCAGTATTTT. This encodes CASSQDPVTSGQRGTDTQYF.

This clonotype was recorded many times. The rearrangement uses TRBV5-1 and TRBJ1-1; D remains ambiguous. Germline V gene sequence: CDR1 SGHRS, CDR2 YFSETQ. The CDR3 loop spans 14 amino acids. Trimming left V 1 base short and J 1 base short, with 8 bases between. CDR3 in DNA: TGCGCCAGCAGCTTGATGTGGAAGAACACTGAAGCTTTCTTT. Residues: CASSLMWKNTEAFF.

The V gene is TRBV12-5, the J gene TRBJ2-1; D uncertain. The germline V gene encodes CDR1 LGHNT and CDR2 FRNRAP. The ends were cut back, 6 bases at V and 4 bases at J, with 7 bases in the middle. The CDR3 totals 12 residues. CDR3: CASGESYNEQFF. The CDR3 DNA follows: TGTGCTAGTGGAGAATCTTACAATGAGCAGTTCTTC.

This clonotype occurred a few times. The chain uses TRBV20-1 and TRBJ2-3; tentatively, D is TRBD2 (5 bases). The CDR3 runs to 14 residues. Germline lookup yields CDR1 DFQATT and CDR2 SNEGSKA (reference sequence). V shed 3 bases and J shed 2 bases, with 12 bases lying between them. The CDR3 DNA reads as TGCAGTGCTAGGAAGCGGACCGACACAGATACGCAGTATTTT. It translates to CSARKRTDTDTQYF.

This clonotype was detected many times. The chain employs TRBV20-1 and TRBJ2-3, with D possibly matching TRBD1 (7 bases). V lost 0 bases, J lost 3 bases, and 16 bases lay in between. The CDR3 loop spans 16 amino acids. The V gene's germline CDR1 is DFQATT and CDR2 SNEGSKA (reference sequence). CDR3 region: CSARDPGGGGTDTQYF. CDR3 nucleotide sequence: TGCAGTGCTAGAGATCCAGGGGGAGGAGGAACAGATACGCAGTATTTT.

The CDR3: CASSLRRSGANVLTF. The CDR3 nucleotides are TGTGCCAGCAGTTTGCGGCGATCTGGGGCCAACGTCCTGACTTTC. The genes are TRBV12-3 or TRBV12-4 and TRBJ2-6; no clear D gene. This CDR3 comprises 15 residues. Between the trimmed V and J ends, which lost 3 bases and 1 base, there was a span of 7 bases.

This clonotype was seen ten or more times. The chain couples TRBV2 to TRBJ2-2, with D possibly matching TRBD2 (7 bases). V was shortened by 5 bases and J by 6 bases, with 13 bases between the two germline ends. CDR1 and CDR2 (germline): SNHLY, FYNNEI. This CDR3 has 14 amino acids. The CDR3 DNA reads TGTGCCAGCAGTCCTCCCGGGGGGCCCGGGGAGCTGTTTTTT. It codes for CASSPPGGPGELFF.

This clonotype showed up many times. V gene TRBV10-3 combines with J gene TRBJ1-1; 9 bases are a match to TRBD1. This CDR3 is 14 amino acids long. CDR1 and CDR2 from the germline V gene are ENHRY and SYGVKD. With 7 bases clipped from V and 7 bases from J, the junction kept 10 bases outside the gene matches. CDR3 sequence reads: CAITKGQGENEAFF. The DNA for the CDR3 is TGTGCCATCACCAAGGGACAGGGCGAAAATGAAGCTTTCTTT.

This clonotype was seen repeatedly, ten times or more. V is TRBV20-1 and J is TRBJ1-3; the D gene is possibly TRBD1 (6 bases). The CDR3 extends over 15 amino acids. V shed 1 base and J shed 0 bases, with 10 bases lying between them. The germline V gene has CDR1 DFQATT and CDR2 SNEGSKA (reference sequence). The CDR3 sequence is CSARVGQSSGNTIYF. In DNA form, the CDR3 reads TGCAGTGCTAGAGTAGGACAGAGCTCTGGAAACACCATATATTTT.

This clonotype has a count of ten or more. The chain is built from TRBV18 and TRBJ2-7; D tentatively reads TRBD1 or TRBD2 (5 bases each). Germline V lookup: CDR1 KGHSH, CDR2 LQKENI. The CDR3 is 13 residues long. Trimming stripped 3 bases from V and 2 bases from J, with 8 bases between. CDR3 coding DNA: TGTGCCAGCTCACCCGGGACCACCTACGAGCAGTACTTC. Protein sequence: CASSPGTTYEQYF.

This clonotype was seen a few times. The V gene is TRBV20-1, the J gene TRBJ2-1; no clear D gene. Trimming cost V 1 base and J 4 bases, with 11 bases left between them. Germline V lookup: CDR1 DFQATT, CDR2 SNEGSKA (reference sequence). CDR3 length equals 14 residues. This CDR3 reads CSARVRPGYNEQFF. DNA of the CDR3: TGCAGTGCTAGAGTCCGCCCTGGGTACAATGAGCAGTTCTTC.

This clonotype has a handful of counts. The rearrangement joins TRBV29-1 to TRBJ2-3, with D uncertain. Deletions cut 5 bases from V and 7 bases from J, with 10 bases between. The CDR3 loop spans 11 amino acids. The V gene's germline CDR1 is SQVTM and CDR2 ANQGSEA. The CDR3 region is CSVFHGNTQYF. DNA of the CDR3: TGCAGCGTTTTCCATGGCAATACGCAGTATTTT.

This clonotype was detected ten times or more. J is TRBJ1-4 and V is TRBV29-1; D is possibly TRBD1 (5 bases). The germline V gene has CDR1 SQVTM and CDR2 ANQGSEA. With 4 bases removed from V and 5 bases from J, the gap between germline ends came to 11 bases. The CDR3 extends over 13 amino acids. Here the CDR3 DNA reads TGCAGCGTTGCGACAGTCCTAAATGAAAAACTGTTTTTT. Translation: CSVATVLNEKLFF.

This clonotype has a count of ten or more. This rearrangement joins TRBV4-1 to TRBJ2-7; D might be TRBD2 (6 bases). CDR1 and CDR2 (germline): MGHRA, YSYEKL. V was trimmed by 0 bases and J by 2 bases, leaving 14 bases between them. The CDR3 extends over 16 amino acids. The CDR3, as DNA: TGCGCCAGCAGCCAAGATGGGGTCGGGAGAGCCTACGAGCAGTACTTC. Translated, it gives CASSQDGVGRAYEQYF.

V gene TRBV6-4 combines with J gene TRBJ1-3; no firm D call. This CDR3 comprises 13 residues. Germline CDR1 MRHNA, CDR2 SNTAGT. V lost 5 bases and J 7 bases, leaving 12 bases between the germline ends. For the CDR3, the DNA is TGTGCCAGCAGTTCCGGTTGGTGGAACACCATATATTTT. It is translated as CASSSGWWNTIYF.

The sample holds many counts of this clonotype. The chain carries TRBV30 and TRBJ2-1, with D perhaps TRBD1 (6 bases). The CDR3 totals 13 residues. Per the germline V gene, CDR1 is GTSNPN and CDR2 is SVGIG (reference sequence). Trimming shortened V by 4 bases and J by 5 bases, and 12 bases separated the two germline ends. DNA for the CDR3: TGTGCCTGGAAGGGACATAAAAACAATGAGCAGTTCTTC. Encoded protein: CAWKGHKNNEQFF.

This clonotype was seen once. The chain has TRBV29-1 and TRBJ1-4; D perhaps matches TRBD1 (5 bases). Per germline, CDR1 SQVTM and CDR2 ANQGSEA. The V and J ends lost 7 bases and 4 bases respectively, with 13 bases between them. The CDR3 loop spans 13 amino acids. CDR3 protein: CSAGGRSNEKLFF. The DNA of the CDR3 is TGCAGCGCTGGGGGACGGAGTAATGAAAAACTGTTTTTT.